This entry concerns a single T cell receptor (beta chain). At one of its ends the junction is not consistent with the germline gene, which may arise from a read error. The TCRbeta library was prepared with unique molecular identifiers. TCRdb reprocessed the PCR reads via MiXCR and lists one record per CDR3 protein. The sample carries roughly 570,000 distinct CDR3 sequences, over 20% recorded once. The germline gives CDR1 DFQATT, CDR2 SNEGSKA (reference sequence). The CDR3 contains 13 residues. These data are taken from a study of T-cell reconstitution after alpha-beta-depleted transplantation in children.

The chain joins TRBV20-1 to TRBJ2-1, with a weak D call TRBD1 (5 bases). The TCR comes from a boy in the first two years of life with Wiskott-Aldrich syndrome, due to receive a stem cell transplant. This sample comprised PBMCs, obtained before TCRalphabeta/CD19-depleted stem cell transplant. CDR3 sequence (DNA): TGCAGTGCTGGAGACAGAGCCTACAATGAGCAGTTCTTC. Translated, it gives CSAGDRAYNEQFF.